These T cell receptor beta chains were read from a single sample in a study of immune evolution from preneoplasia to lung adenocarcinoma. Assay: immunoSEQ multiplex PCR; the TCRdb copy retains only in-frame clones and omits some. Of fewer than 7,500 clones in the sample, 65% to 80% were seen once. The sequenced sample consisted of FFPE adjacent normal lung tissue. Source of these receptors: an older donor with lung adenocarcinoma. Each CDR3 is given with its conserved first and last residue.

j_gene: TRBJ2-3; len: 17; v_gene: TRBV14; CDR3aa: CASSQATTSGGQDTQYF
j_gene: TRBJ1-6; len: 13; v_gene: TRBV10-3; CDR3aa: CAISDREDSPLHF
j_gene: TRBJ1-1; len: 13; v_gene: TRBV9; CDR3aa: CASSSRRGTEAFF
j_gene: TRBJ1-3; len: 13; v_gene: TRBV28; CDR3aa: CASTGQIQDTIYF
j_gene: TRBJ1-1; len: 11; v_gene: TRBV10-3; CDR3aa: CAIKGYTEAFF
j_gene: TRBJ2-7; len: 14; v_gene: TRBV6-1; CDR3aa: CASSLRGGAHEQYF
j_gene: TRBJ1-6; len: 15; v_gene: TRBV6-5; CDR3aa: CASRQGGDSRRPLHF
j_gene: TRBJ1-1; len: 14; v_gene: TRBV9; CDR3aa: CASSVVVLWTEAFF
j_gene: TRBJ2-1; len: 15; v_gene: TRBV28; CDR3aa: CASTTTGTEYNEQFF
j_gene: TRBJ1-2; len: 15; v_gene: TRBV28; CDR3aa: CASSFRGRGRGGYTF
j_gene: TRBJ2-1; len: 14; v_gene: TRBV6-6; CDR3aa: CASNNRDRANEQFF
j_gene: TRBJ2-6; len: 16; v_gene: TRBV5-1; CDR3aa: CASSLLPGSGANVLTF
j_gene: TRBJ2-5; len: 15; v_gene: TRBV29-1; CDR3aa: CSVGQAGGTGETQYF
j_gene: TRBJ1-4; len: 13; v_gene: TRBV7-2; CDR3aa: CASSLVLNEKLFF
j_gene: TRBJ1-2; len: 12; v_gene: TRBV30; CDR3aa: CAWVGQAAGYTF
j_gene: TRBJ2-1; len: 16; v_gene: TRBV12-5; CDR3aa: CASGPGTASFYNEQFF
j_gene: TRBJ2-5; len: 14; v_gene: TRBV11-3; CDR3aa: CASSLGPDQETQYF
j_gene: TRBJ2-6; len: 16; v_gene: TRBV9; CDR3aa: CASSVAGDSGANVLTF
j_gene: TRBJ1-1; len: 15; v_gene: TRBV28; CDR3aa: CASRGRETVNTEAFF
j_gene: TRBJ1-2; len: 11; v_gene: TRBV29-1; CDR3aa: CSVAANYGYTF
j_gene: TRBJ2-2; len: 13; v_gene: TRBV7-6; CDR3aa: CAFRERGTGELFF
j_gene: TRBJ2-5; len: 15; v_gene: TRBV27; CDR3aa: CASSLFGTSPWAQYF
j_gene: TRBJ2-7; len: 14; v_gene: TRBV18; CDR3aa: CASSPGTGYYEQYF
j_gene: TRBJ1-1; len: 15; v_gene: TRBV7-9; CDR3aa: CASSLGSTLNTEAFF